This T cell receptor beta chain appears in the sequencing data of a study of T cell clonotyping in hematopoietic cell transplantation. The germline gives CDR1 SNHLY, CDR2 FYNNEI. The CDR3 extends over 15 amino acids. J lost 1 base, V lost 7 bases, and 6 bases had no gene match. The table came from immunoSEQ multiplex PCR; TCRdb's copy has only in-frame clones and leaves some out. This table has about 41,000 clones, 95% appearing once. The sequenced material came from peripheral blood mononuclear cells. The origin of this receptor is a man younger than 40 in good health. Some clones in this sample may be carry-over from other donors' samples. J is TRBJ2-3 and V is TRBV2, with 9 positions matching TRBD2. In DNA form, the CDR3 reads TGTGCCAGCATTCCACAGCGGGGGGGCACAGATACGCAGTATTTT. It yields the protein CASIPQRGGTDTQYF.